The 20 T cell receptor beta chains in this list originate from one sample, sequenced in a study of T cells after yellow fever vaccination. TCRdb fed the 5' RACE reads into MiXCR, producing one record per CDR3 protein. The sample includes 100,000 to 150,000 distinct CDR3 sequences, nearly 7.5% seen only once; the top ten take around 2.6%. This sample comprised CD4+ T cells sorted from PBMCs, obtained approximately 11 days after the first yellow fever vaccination. All receptors derive from a man between 18 and 35 years old who received the YFV17D yellow fever vaccine.

V gene TRBV7-2 combines with J gene TRBJ2-1; D gene ambiguous. CDR3 length: 14 amino acids. With 5 bases removed from V and 5 bases from J, the gap between germline ends came to 13 bases. Germline CDR1 is SGHTA and CDR2 is FQGNSA. Here the CDR3 DNA reads TGTGCCAGCAGCCTTAGATGGGTCCACAATGAGCAGTTCTTC. Its translation is CASSLRWVHNEQFF. The full variable domain, its missing parts supplied by reference TRBV7-2 and TRBJ2-1, is GAGVSQSPSNKVTEKGKDVELRCDPISGHTALYWYRQSLGQGLEFLIYFQGNSAPDKSGLPSDRFSAERTGGSVSTLTIQRTQQEDSAVYLCASSLRWVHNEQFFGPGTRLTVL.

This clonotype was seen repeatedly, ten times or more. The V gene is TRBV5-1, the J gene TRBJ1-5, with D possibly being TRBD1 (5 bases). The CDR3 covers 14 residues. V was pared by 3 bases and J by 4 bases, with 11 bases between. The germline CDR1 and CDR2 sequences are SGHRS and YFSETQ. In DNA form, the CDR3 reads TGCGCCAGCAGCTGGGGCCCAGAAAATCAGCCCCAGCATTTT. Protein: CASSWGPENQPQHF.

This clonotype has a count of ten or more. The chain combines TRBV7-9 with TRBJ2-3, with D unclear. The V gene's germline CDR1 is SEHNR and CDR2 FQNEAQ (reference sequence). The CDR3 length is 13 residues. Trimming pared 5 bases from V and 3 bases from J, leaving 9 bases between. The CDR3 reads CASSGVGTDTQYF. The CDR3 coding sequence is TGTGCCAGCAGCGGAGTCGGTACAGATACGCAGTATTTT.

Points on this clonotype: A much larger clone is a single base away; this may be a read error. J is TRBJ2-5 and V is TRBV7-3; 14 positions match TRBD2. The CDR3 sequence is 15 residues long. Looked up from germline, CDR1 is SGHTA and CDR2 is FQGTGA. The J segment lost 8 bases and the V segment lost 5 bases, leaving 7 bases of the junction unmatched. The CDR3 DNA follows: TGTGCCAGCAGCATCATGGGACTAGCGGGGGACACCCAGTACTTC. Its protein product is CASSIMGLAGDTQYF.

This clonotype was observed many times. The chain joins TRBV6-6 to TRBJ2-5; D is undetermined. From germline, CDR1 is MNHNY and CDR2 SVGAGI (reference sequence). Trimming left V 6 bases short and J 4 bases short, with 9 bases between. The CDR3 length is 12 residues. DNA of the CDR3: TGTGCCAGCAGCCAAGACTCAGAGACCCAGTACTTC. The encoded protein is CASSQDSETQYF.

This clonotype was counted at least ten times. CDR3 in amino acids: CASSSSGGPFAQFF. In nucleotides, the CDR3 is TGTGCCAGCTCCTCTAGCGGGGGCCCCTTCGCGCAGTTCTTC. This chain uses TRBV18 with TRBJ2-1; 10 nucleotides match TRBD2. V trimming: 6 bases; J trimming: 12 bases; junction bases outside the gene matches: 11. The length of the CDR3 is 14 residues. CDR1 and CDR2 (germline): KGHSH, LQKENI.

In this sample, this clonotype turned up many times. This rearrangement joins TRBV5-1 to TRBJ1-2; perhaps TRBD1 as D (5 bases). V lost 4 bases and J 4 bases, leaving 17 bases between the germline ends. The CDR3 has 15 amino acids. Germline V gene lookup returns CDR1 SGHRS and CDR2 YFSETQ. CDR3 loop: CASSLQSLGGYGYTF. As DNA, the CDR3 is TGCGCCAGCAGCCTGCAATCGTTGGGGGGCTATGGCTACACCTTC. The whole variable domain, remainder taken from reference TRBV5-1 and TRBJ1-2, is KAGVTQTPRYLIKTRGQQVTLSCSPISGHRSVSWYQQTPGQGLQFLFEYFSETQRNKGNFPGRFSGRQFSNSRSEMNVSTLELGDSALYLCASSLQSLGGYGYTFGSGTRLTVV.

This clonotype was recorded at least ten times. The rearrangement uses TRBV10-3 and TRBJ1-1, with D possibly being TRBD1 (6 bases). V shed 6 bases and J shed 8 bases, with 16 bases lying between them. The CDR3 spans 13 residues. CDR1 is ENHRY, CDR2 SYGVKD, per germline. DNA for the CDR3: TGTGCCATCAGGGGCCCCCAGGGGCCCGAAGCTTTCTTT. Protein sequence: CAIRGPQGPEAFF.

This clonotype was picked up a small number of times. The V and J genes are TRBV12-3 or TRBV12-4 and TRBJ1-5; 8 bases are a match to TRBD1. CDR3 size: 15 residues. V lost 4 bases, J lost 4 bases, and 6 bases stayed unmatched. The CDR3 DNA sequence: TGTGCCAGCAGTTCAGACAGGGGAGCTAATCAGCCCCAGCATTTT. Protein sequence: CASSSDRGANQPQHF.

This clonotype was seen a handful of times. This chain uses TRBV11-2 with TRBJ2-1; D unclear. Germline CDR1 SGHAT, CDR2 FQNNGV. Trimming left V 3 bases short and J 12 bases short, with 18 bases between. This CDR3 spans 14 amino acids. The CDR3 sequence is CASSFGFSAPGQFF. In nucleotides, the CDR3 is TGTGCCAGCAGCTTTGGTTTCTCTGCGCCCGGGCAGTTCTTC.

This clonotype was detected ten times or more. This chain uses TRBV11-2 with TRBJ2-3; 15 bases align to TRBD2. Trimming took 4 bases from V and 1 from J; bases not matched to a gene: 6. Germline V lookup: CDR1 SGHAT, CDR2 FQNNGV. The CDR3 has 18 amino acids. CDR3 DNA: TGTGCCAGCAGCTCCCTAGGACTAGCGGGGGGGGGCACAGATACGCAGTATTTT. It codes for CASSSLGLAGGGTDTQYF.

This clonotype occurred a few times. The chain combines TRBV5-6 with TRBJ2-3; 8 bases are a match to TRBD2. The germline V gene has CDR1 SGHDT and CDR2 YYEEEE. CDR3 length: 17 residues. Losses at the gene ends were 3 bases for V and 2 bases for J; bases not matched to a gene: 11. The CDR3 DNA follows: TGTGCCAGCAGCTCCCCTCTTCGCGGGGGGCCCACAGATACGCAGTATTTT. Its protein is CASSSPLRGGPTDTQYF.

This clonotype has more than one count but fewer than ten. The chain joins TRBV2 to TRBJ2-3; TRBD2 agrees at 9 bases. The CDR3 is 15 residues long. Per germline, CDR1 SNHLY and CDR2 FYNNEI. The ends lost 6 bases at V and 1 base at J; junction bases unmatched: 5. CDR3 in amino acids: CASSLKRGGTDTQYF. CDR3 DNA: TGTGCCAGCAGCCTTAAGCGGGGGGGCACAGATACGCAGTATTTT.

This clonotype was seen ten or more times. The rearrangement uses TRBV15 and TRBJ1-1; TRBD1 is a possible D gene (6 bases). V shed 0 bases and J shed 5 bases, with 13 bases lying between them. The CDR3 is 15 residues long. Germline V lookup: CDR1 LNHNV, CDR2 YYDKDF (reference sequence). Written as DNA, the CDR3 is TGTGCCACCAGCAGAGATTTTGCAGGGGCTACTGAAGCTTTCTTT. Its protein is CATSRDFAGATEAFF.

This clonotype was observed many times. J is TRBJ2-5 and V is TRBV5-6; a weak D match, TRBD2 (6 bases). The germline gives CDR1 SGHDT, CDR2 YYEEEE. The CDR3 extends over 15 amino acids. Trimming pared 2 bases from V and 2 bases from J, leaving 13 bases between. CDR3 DNA sequence: TGTGCCAGCAGCTTCGTGGCGGGACCTCAAGAGACCCAGTACTTC. It yields the protein CASSFVAGPQETQYF.

In regard to this clonotype: This may be a read error, as it is one base from a much larger clone. The genes are TRBV12-3 or TRBV12-4 and TRBJ1-5; possible D gene TRBD1, 6 bases. The CDR3 totals 17 residues. CDR3 sequence (DNA): TGTGCCTGCAGCTCGGGGGCTTTAACAAATCCGAATCAGCCCCAGCATTTT. Translation gives CACSSGALTNPNQPQHF.

This clonotype was counted between two and nine times. The V call is TRBV11-2, the J call TRBJ1-2; D not resolved. Germline loops: CDR1 SGHAT, CDR2 FQNNGV. There are 15 residues in the CDR3. Between the trimmed V and J ends, which lost 1 base and 6 bases, there was a span of 15 bases. This chain's CDR3 is CASSLAYFSRDGYTF. The CDR3 coding sequence is TGTGCCAGCAGCTTAGCCTATTTTAGCCGGGATGGCTACACCTTC.

In this sample, this clonotype turned up many times. The CDR3 loop is CASSQVGTPKETQYF. In DNA, the CDR3 is TGCGCCAGCAGCCAAGTCGGGACGCCGAAAGAGACCCAGTACTTC. J is TRBJ2-5 and V is TRBV4-1; TRBD1 or TRBD2 may be the D gene (5 bases each). Trimming removed 1 base at V and 3 bases at J, with 12 bases between. Germline CDR1 is MGHRA and CDR2 is YSYEKL. The CDR3 runs 15 residues.

This clonotype was recorded at least ten times. The chain carries TRBV4-3 and TRBJ1-1; TRBD1 is a possible D gene (5 bases). The V end was cut by 1 base, the J end by 5 bases, with 11 bases between. CDR1 and CDR2 from the germline V gene are LGHNA and YSLEER. CDR3 length equals 14 residues. This CDR3 reads CASSQVGRETEAFF. The CDR3, as DNA: TGCGCCAGCAGCCAAGTAGGCAGGGAGACTGAAGCTTTCTTT.

In its sample, this clonotype was seen many times. The V gene is TRBV19, the J gene TRBJ2-3; D is undetermined. V was cut by 5 bases and J by 4 bases, with 13 bases left in between. Germline V gene lookup returns CDR1 LNHDA and CDR2 SQIVND (reference sequence). This CDR3 has 14 residues. The CDR3 nucleotides read TGTGCCAGTAGTGTCCCCTGGTGGCCAGATACGCAGTATTTT. Its translation: CASSVPWWPDTQYF.